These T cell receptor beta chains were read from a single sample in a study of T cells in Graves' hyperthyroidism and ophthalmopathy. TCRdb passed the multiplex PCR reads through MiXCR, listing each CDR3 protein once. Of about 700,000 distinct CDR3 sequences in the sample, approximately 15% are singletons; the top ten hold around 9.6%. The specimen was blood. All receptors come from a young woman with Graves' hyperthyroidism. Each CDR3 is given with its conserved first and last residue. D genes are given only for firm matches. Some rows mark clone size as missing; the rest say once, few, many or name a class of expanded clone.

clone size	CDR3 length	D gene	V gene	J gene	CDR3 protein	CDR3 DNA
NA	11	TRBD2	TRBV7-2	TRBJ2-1	CASSLGTSEFF	TGTGCCAGCAGCCTCGGGACTAGCGAGTTCTTC
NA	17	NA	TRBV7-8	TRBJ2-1	CASSQEWPGGSYNEQFF	TGCGCCAGCAGCCAAGAGTGGCCCGGGGGTTCCTACAATGAGCAGTTCTTC
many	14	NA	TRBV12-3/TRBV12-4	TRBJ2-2	CASSLERVVGELFF	TGTGCCAGCAGTTTAGAGAGGGTGGTAGGGGAGCTGTTTTTT
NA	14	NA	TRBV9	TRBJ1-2	CASSVAGTDYGYTF	TGTGCCAGCAGCGTAGCTGGGACCGACTATGGCTACACCTTC
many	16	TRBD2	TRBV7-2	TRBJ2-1	CASSKGLATYYNEQFF	TGTGCCAGCAGCAAGGGACTAGCTACTTATTACAATGAGCAGTTCTTC
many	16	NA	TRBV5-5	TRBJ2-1	CASSLGLAVGRDEQFF	TGTGCCAGCAGCTTGGGATTAGCGGTAGGACGCGATGAGCAGTTCTTC
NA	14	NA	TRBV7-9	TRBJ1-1	CASSPPPANTEAFF	TGTGCCAGCAGTCCGCCGCCAGCGAACACTGAAGCTTTCTTT
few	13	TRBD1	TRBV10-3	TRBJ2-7	CAIRGQGAGEQYF	TGTGCCATCAGGGGACAGGGGGCTGGCGAGCAGTACTTC
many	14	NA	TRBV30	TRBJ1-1	CAWSLGGAGTEAFF	TGTGCCTGGAGTCTAGGGGGGGCCGGCACTGAAGCTTTCTTT
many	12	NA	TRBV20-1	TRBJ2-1	CSGAAGADEQFF	TGCAGTGGAGCAGCCGGGGCCGATGAGCAGTTCTTC
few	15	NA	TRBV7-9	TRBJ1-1	CASSTLQYLNTEAFF	TGTGCCAGCAGCACCCTACAGTACTTGAACACTGAAGCTTTCTTT
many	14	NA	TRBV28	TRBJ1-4	CASRGAATNEKLFF	TGTGCCAGCAGGGGGGCCGCAACTAATGAAAAACTGTTTTTT
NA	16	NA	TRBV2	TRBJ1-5	CASRPIRGSHNQPQHF	TGTGCCAGCAGGCCTATCAGGGGATCCCACAATCAGCCCCAGCATTTT
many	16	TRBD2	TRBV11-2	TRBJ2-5	CASSARGLAVQETQYF	TGTGCCAGCAGCGCCAGGGGACTAGCGGTCCAAGAGACCCAGTACTTC
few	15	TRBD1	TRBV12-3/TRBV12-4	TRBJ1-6	CASSPETGVNSPLHF	TGTGCCAGCAGTCCCGAGACAGGGGTTAATTCACCCCTCCACTTT
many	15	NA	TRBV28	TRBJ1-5	CASGPGQIGNQPQHF	TGTGCCAGCGGCCCCGGACAGATAGGCAATCAGCCCCAGCATTTT
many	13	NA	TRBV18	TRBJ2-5	CASSPPLVETQYF	TGTGCCAGCTCACCACCACTAGTGGAGACCCAGTACTTC
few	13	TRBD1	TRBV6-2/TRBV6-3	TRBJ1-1	CASREGAYTEAFF	TGTGCCAGCAGAGAGGGGGCGTACACTGAAGCTTTCTTT
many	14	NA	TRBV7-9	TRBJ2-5	CASSLDSGQETQYF	TGTGCCAGCAGCTTAGATAGCGGCCAAGAGACCCAGTACTTC
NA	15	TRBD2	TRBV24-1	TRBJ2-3	CATSDLAGTTDTQYF	TGTGCCACCAGTGATCTAGCGGGTACCACAGATACGCAGTATTTT
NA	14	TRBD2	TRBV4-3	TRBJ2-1	CASSQAGTSYEQFF	TGCGCCAGCAGCCAAGCCGGGACTAGTTATGAGCAGTTCTTC
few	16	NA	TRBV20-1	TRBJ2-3	CSARGLPGLSTDTQYF	TGCAGTGCTAGAGGCCTTCCGGGACTCAGCACAGATACGCAGTATTTT
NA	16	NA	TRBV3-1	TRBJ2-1	CASSSRLGPSYNEQFF	TGTGCCAGCAGCTCACGACTAGGGCCTTCCTACAATGAGCAGTTCTTT
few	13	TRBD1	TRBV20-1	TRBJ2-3	CSKTGGSTDTQYF	TGCAGTAAGACAGGGGGGTCCACAGATACGCAGTATTTT
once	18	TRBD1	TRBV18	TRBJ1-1	CASSPRLRGRGTYSEAFF	TGTGCCAGCTCACCACGGCTCCGGGGCAGGGGGACCTATTCAGAAGCTTTCTTT
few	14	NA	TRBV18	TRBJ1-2	CASSPQEINYGYTF	TGTGCCAGCTCACCCCAGGAGATAAACTATGGCTACACCTTC
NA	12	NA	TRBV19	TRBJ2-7	CASSINPYEQYF	TGTGCCAGTAGTATAAATCCCTACGAGCAGTACTTC
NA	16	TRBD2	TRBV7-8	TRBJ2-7	CASSLALREPSYEQYF	TGTGCCAGCAGCTTGGCGTTGCGGGAGCCCTCCTACGAGCAGTACTTC
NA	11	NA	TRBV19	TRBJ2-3	CASLGADTQYF	TGTGCCAGTCTGGGGGCAGATACGCAGTATTTT
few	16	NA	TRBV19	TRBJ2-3	CASSTQGLLAGDTQYF	TGTGCCAGTAGTACCCAGGGGCTTCTGGCGGGCGATACGCAGTATTTT
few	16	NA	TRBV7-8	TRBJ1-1	CASSDIWTALNTEAFF	TGTGCCAGCAGCGACATCTGGACAGCCCTGAACACTGAAGCTTTCTTT
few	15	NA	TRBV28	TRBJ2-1	CANSFGGSSYNEQFF	TGTGCCAACAGTTTCGGTGGGAGCTCCTACAATGAGCAGTTCTTC